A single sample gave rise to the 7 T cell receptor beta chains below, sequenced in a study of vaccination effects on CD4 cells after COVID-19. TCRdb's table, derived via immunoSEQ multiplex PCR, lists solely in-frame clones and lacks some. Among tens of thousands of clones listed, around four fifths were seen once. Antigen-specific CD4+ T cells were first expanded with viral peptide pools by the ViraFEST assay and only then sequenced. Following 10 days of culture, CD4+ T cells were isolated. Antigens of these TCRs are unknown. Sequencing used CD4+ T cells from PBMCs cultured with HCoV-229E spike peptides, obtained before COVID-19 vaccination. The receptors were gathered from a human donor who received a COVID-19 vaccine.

Here the CDR3 DNA reads TGTGCCAGCACCTCAAGGTGGACAGGGGGCCTTAATGAGCAGTTCTTC. Translating gives CASTSRWTGGLNEQFF. The chain couples TRBV2 to TRBJ2-1, with 11 nucleotides matching TRBD1. CDR1 and CDR2 from the germline V gene are SNHLY and FYNNEI. The CDR3 sequence is 16 residues long. The V segment lost 7 bases and the J segment 7 bases; nucleotides outside the gene matches: 12.

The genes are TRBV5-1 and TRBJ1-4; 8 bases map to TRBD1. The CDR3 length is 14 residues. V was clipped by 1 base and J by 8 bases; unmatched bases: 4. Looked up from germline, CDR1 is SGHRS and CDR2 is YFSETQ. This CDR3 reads CASSLTGGREKLFF. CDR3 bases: TGCGCCAGCAGCTTGACAGGGGGGAGAGAAAAACTGTTTTTT. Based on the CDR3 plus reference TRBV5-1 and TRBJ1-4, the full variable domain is KAGVTQTPRYLIKTRGQQVTLSCSPISGHRSVSWYQQTPGQGLQFLFEYFSETQRNKGNFPGRFSGRQFSNSRSEMNVSTLELGDSALYLCASSLTGGREKLFFGSGTQLSVL.

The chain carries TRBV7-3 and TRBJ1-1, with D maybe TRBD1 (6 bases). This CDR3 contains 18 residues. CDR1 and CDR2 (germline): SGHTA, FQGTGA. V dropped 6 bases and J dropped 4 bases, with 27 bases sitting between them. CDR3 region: CASSSQTGLVGGGTEAFF. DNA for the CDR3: TGTGCCAGCAGTTCACAAACTGGGCTCGTGGGGGGCGGCACTGAAGCTTTCTTT.

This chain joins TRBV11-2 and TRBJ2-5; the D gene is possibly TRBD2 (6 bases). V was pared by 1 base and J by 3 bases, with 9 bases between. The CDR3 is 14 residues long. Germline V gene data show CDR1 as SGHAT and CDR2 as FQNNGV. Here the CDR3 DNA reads TGTGCCAGCAGCTTAGTCGGGGAGGAAGAGACCCAGTACTTC. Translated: CASSLVGEEETQYF.

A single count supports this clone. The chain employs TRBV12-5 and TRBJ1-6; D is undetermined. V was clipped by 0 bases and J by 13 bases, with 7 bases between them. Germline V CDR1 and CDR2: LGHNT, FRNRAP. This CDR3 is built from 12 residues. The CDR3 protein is CASGLVQEPLHF. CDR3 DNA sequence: TGTGCTAGTGGTTTGGTGCAGGAGCCCCTCCACTTT. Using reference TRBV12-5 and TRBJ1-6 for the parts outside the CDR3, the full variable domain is DARVTQTPRHKVTEMGQEVTMRCQPILGHNTVFWYRQTMMQGLELLAYFRNRAPLDDSGMPKDRFSAEMPDATLATLKIQPSEPRDSAVYFCASGLVQEPLHFGNGTRLTVT.

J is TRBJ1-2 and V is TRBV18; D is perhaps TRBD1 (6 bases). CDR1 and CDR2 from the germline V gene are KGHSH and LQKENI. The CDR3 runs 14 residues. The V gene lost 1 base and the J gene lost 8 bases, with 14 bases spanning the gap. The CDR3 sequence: CASSPLPGVGGYTF. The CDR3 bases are TGTGCCAGCTCACCACTCCCAGGGGTTGGCGGCTACACCTTC.

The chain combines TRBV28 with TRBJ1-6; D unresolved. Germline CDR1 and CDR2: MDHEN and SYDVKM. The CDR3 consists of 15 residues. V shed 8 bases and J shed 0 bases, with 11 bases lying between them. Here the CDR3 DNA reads TGTGCCAGCTCTCCTCCCGTCTCCTATAATTCACCCCTCCACTTT. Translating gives CASSPPVSYNSPLHF.